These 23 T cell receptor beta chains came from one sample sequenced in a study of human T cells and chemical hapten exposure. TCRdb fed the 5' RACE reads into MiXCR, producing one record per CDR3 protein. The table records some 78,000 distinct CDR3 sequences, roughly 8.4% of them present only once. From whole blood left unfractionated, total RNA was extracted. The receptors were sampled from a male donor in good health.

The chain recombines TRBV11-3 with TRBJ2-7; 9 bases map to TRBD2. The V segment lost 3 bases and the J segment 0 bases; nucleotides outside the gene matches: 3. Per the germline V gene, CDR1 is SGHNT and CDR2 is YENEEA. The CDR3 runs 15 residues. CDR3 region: CASSFASGTSYEQYF. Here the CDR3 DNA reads TGTGCCAGCAGCTTTGCTAGCGGGACCTCCTACGAGCAGTACTTC. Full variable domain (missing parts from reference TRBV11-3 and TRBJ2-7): EAGVVQSPRYKIIEKKQPVAFWCNPISGHNTLYWYLQNLGQGPELLIRYENEEAVDDSQLPKDRFSAERLKGVDSTLKIQPAELGDSAVYLCASSFASGTSYEQYFGPGTRLTVT.

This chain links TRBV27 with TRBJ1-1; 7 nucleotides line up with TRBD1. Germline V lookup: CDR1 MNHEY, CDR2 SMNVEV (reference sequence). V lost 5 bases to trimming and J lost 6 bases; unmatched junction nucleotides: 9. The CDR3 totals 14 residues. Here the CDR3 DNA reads TGTGCCAGCAGTCCATTCAGGGGGTCGCCTGAAGCTTTCTTT. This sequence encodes CASSPFRGSPEAFF.

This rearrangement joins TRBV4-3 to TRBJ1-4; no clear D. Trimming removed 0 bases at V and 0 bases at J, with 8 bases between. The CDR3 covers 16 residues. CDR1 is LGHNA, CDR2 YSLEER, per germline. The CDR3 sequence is CASSQDLTATNEKLFF. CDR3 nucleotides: TGCGCCAGCAGCCAAGATTTGACTGCAACTAATGAAAAACTGTTTTTT.

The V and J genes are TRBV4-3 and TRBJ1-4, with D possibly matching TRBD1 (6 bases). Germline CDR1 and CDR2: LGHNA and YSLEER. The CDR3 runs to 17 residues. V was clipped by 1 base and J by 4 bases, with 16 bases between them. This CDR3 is CASSQVIPKGVNEKLFF. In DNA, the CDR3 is TGCGCCAGCAGCCAAGTGATCCCCAAGGGGGTTAATGAAAAACTGTTTTTT.

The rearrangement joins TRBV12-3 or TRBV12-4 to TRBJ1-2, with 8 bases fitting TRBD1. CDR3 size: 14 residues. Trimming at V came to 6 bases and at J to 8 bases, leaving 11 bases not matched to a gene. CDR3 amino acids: CASSPGQVALGYTF. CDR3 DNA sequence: TGTGCCAGCAGCCCGGGACAGGTGGCCCTAGGCTACACCTTC.

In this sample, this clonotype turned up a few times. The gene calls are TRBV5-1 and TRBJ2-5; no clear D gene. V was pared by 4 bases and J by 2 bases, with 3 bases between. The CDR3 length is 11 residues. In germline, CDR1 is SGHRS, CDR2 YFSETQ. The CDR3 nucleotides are TGCGCCAGCAGCGGGCAAGAGACCCAGTACTTC. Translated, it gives CASSGQETQYF. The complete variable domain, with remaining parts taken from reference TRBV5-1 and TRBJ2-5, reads KAGVTQTPRYLIKTRGQQVTLSCSPISGHRSVSWYQQTPGQGLQFLFEYFSETQRNKGNFPGRFSGRQFSNSRSEMNVSTLELGDSALYLCASSGQETQYFGPGTRLLVL.

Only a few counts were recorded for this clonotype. The CDR3 region is CASSLDRAALTGELFF. CDR3 coding DNA: TGTGCCAGCAGCTTGGACAGGGCAGCCTTGACCGGGGAGCTGTTTTTT. The rearrangement links TRBV5-6 to TRBJ2-2; D might be TRBD1 (6 bases). Germline CDR1 is SGHDT and CDR2 is YYEEEE. The V end was cut by 0 bases, the J end by 5 bases, with 14 bases between. The CDR3 is 16 amino acids.

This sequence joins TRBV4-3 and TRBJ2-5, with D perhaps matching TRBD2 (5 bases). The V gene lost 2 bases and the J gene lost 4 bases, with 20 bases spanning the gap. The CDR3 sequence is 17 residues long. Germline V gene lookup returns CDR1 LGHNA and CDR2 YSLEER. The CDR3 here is CASSQRNFGLAGETQYF. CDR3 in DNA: TGCGCCAGCAGCCAACGGAATTTCGGGCTAGCCGGAGAGACCCAGTACTTC.

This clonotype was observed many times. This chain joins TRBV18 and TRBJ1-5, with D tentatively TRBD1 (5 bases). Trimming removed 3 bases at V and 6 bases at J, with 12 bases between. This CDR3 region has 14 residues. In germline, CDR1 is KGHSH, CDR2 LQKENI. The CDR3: CASSPTEGSQPQHF. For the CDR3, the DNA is TGTGCCAGCTCACCCACCGAGGGGAGTCAGCCCCAGCATTTT.

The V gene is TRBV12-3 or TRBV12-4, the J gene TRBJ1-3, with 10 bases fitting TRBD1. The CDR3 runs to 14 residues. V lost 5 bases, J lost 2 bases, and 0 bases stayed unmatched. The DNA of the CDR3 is TGTGCCAGCAGTGGGACAGGGGCTGGAAACACCATATATTTT. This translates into CASSGTGAGNTIYF.

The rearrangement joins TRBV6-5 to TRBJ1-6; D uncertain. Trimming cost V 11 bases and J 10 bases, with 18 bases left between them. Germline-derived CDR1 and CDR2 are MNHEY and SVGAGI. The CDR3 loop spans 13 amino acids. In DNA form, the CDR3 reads TGTGCCTCAACGGCCTATCCGGACTCACCCCTCCACTTT. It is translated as CASTAYPDSPLHF.

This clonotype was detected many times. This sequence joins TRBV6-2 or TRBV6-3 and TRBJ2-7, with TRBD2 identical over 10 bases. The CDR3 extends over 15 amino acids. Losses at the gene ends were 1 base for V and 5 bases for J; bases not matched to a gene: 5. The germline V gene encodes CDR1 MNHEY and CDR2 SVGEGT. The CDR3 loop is CASSYFPSGSNEQYF. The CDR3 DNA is TGTGCCAGCAGTTACTTCCCTAGCGGGAGCAACGAGCAGTACTTC.

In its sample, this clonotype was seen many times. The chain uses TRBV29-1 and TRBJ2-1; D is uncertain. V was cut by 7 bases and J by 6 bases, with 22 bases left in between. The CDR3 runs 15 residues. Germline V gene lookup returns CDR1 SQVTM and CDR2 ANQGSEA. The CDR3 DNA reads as TGCAGCGCCCCCAATTTTGGGGTGAAGACCAATGAGCAGTTCTTC. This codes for CSAPNFGVKTNEQFF.

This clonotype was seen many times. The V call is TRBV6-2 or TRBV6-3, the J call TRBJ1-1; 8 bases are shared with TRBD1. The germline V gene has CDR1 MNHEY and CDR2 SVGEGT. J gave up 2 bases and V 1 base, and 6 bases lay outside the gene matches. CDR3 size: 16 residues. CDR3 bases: TGTGCCAGCAGTTACTTGGCAGGGGGCCATAACACTGAAGCTTTCTTT. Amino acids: CASSYLAGGHNTEAFF.

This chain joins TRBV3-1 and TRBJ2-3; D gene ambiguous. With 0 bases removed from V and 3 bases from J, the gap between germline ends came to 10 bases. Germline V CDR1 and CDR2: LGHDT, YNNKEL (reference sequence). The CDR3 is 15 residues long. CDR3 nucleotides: TGTGCCAGCAGCCAAGATCGGCGGAAGACAGATACGCAGTATTTT. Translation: CASSQDRRKTDTQYF.

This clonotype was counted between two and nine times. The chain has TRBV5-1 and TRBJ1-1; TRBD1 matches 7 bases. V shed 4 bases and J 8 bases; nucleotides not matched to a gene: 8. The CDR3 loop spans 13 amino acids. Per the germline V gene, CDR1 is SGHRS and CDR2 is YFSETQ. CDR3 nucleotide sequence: TGCGCCAGCAGCCCCCTGGCAGGGGGGGAAGCTTTCTTT. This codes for CASSPLAGGEAFF.

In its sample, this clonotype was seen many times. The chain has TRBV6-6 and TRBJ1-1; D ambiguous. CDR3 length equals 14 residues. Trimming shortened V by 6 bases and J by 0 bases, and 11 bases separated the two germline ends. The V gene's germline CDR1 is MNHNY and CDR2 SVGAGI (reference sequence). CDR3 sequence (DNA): TGTGCCAGCAGCCAGACACGGCTGAACACTGAAGCTTTCTTT. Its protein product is CASSQTRLNTEAFF.

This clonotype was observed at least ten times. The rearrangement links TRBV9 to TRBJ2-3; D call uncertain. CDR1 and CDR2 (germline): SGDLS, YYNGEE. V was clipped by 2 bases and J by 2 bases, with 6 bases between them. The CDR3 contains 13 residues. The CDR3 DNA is TGTGCCAGCAGCGTCTCTAACACAGATACGCAGTATTTT. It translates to CASSVSNTDTQYF. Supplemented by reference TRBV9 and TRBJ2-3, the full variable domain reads DSGVTQTPKHLITATGQRVTLRCSPRSGDLSVYWYQQSLDQGLQFLIQYYNGEERAKGNILERFSAQQFPDLHSELNLSSLELGDSALYFCASSVSNTDTQYFGPGTRLTVL.

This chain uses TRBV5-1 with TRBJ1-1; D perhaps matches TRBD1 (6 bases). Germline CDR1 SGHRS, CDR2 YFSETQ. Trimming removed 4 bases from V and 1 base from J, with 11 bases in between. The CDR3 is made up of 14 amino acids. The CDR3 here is CASSLIQGNTEAFF. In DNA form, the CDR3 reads TGCGCCAGCAGCCTTATACAGGGGAACACTGAAGCTTTCTTT.

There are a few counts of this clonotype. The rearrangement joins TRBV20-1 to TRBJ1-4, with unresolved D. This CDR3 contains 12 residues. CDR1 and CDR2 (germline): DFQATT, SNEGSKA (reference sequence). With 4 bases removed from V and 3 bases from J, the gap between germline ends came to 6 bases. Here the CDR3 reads CSAMRPNEKLFF. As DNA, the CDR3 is TGCAGTGCTATGCGGCCTAATGAAAAACTGTTTTTT.

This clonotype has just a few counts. The CDR3 is CASRGLASSYEQYF. The CDR3 region has the DNA TGTGCCAGCAGGGGACTAGCGAGCTCCTACGAGCAGTACTTC. J is TRBJ2-7 and V is TRBV28, with TRBD2 identical over 10 bases. Unmatched junction bases numbered 2, after V lost 6 bases and J lost 0 bases. Germline values: CDR1 MDHEN, CDR2 SYDVKM. This CDR3 has 14 amino acids.

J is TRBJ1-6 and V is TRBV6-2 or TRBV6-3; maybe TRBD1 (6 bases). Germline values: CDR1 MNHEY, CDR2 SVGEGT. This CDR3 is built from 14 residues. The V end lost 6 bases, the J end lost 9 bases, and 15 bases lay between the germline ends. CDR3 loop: CASRPQGQSSPLHF. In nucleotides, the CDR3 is TGTGCCAGCAGACCACAGGGCCAATCTTCACCCCTCCACTTT.

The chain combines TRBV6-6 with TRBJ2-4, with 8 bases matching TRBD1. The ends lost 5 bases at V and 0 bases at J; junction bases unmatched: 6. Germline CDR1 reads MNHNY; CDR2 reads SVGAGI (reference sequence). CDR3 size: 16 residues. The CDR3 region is CASSLGQGLAKNIQYF. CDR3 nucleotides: TGTGCCAGCAGTCTAGGACAGGGTCTAGCCAAAAACATTCAGTACTTC.